Listed here are 22 T cell receptor beta chains from one sample, sequenced in a study of tumor-infiltrating lymphocytes in oesophageal squamous cell carcinoma. TCRdb re-derived calls from the PCR reads in MiXCR, one entry per CDR3 protein. The sample includes around 20,000 distinct CDR3 sequences, around 44% of them seen just once. Material for sequencing was esophageal tumor tissue. Source of these receptors: a male donor with esophageal squamous cell carcinoma.

The chain is built from TRBV30 and TRBJ1-4; 9 bases fit TRBD1. The CDR3 sequence is 16 residues long. Trimming removed 2 bases from V and 1 base from J; junction bases left unmatched: 5. CDR1 and CDR2 (germline): GTSNPN, SVGIG (reference sequence). The DNA of the CDR3 is TGTGCCTGGAGTACACCGGGACAGGGAACTAATGAAAAACTGTTTTTT. Translated, it gives CAWSTPGQGTNEKLFF.

The chain has TRBV20-1 and TRBJ1-2; no clear D gene. The germline CDR1 and CDR2 sequences are DFQATT and SNEGSKA (reference sequence). The CDR3 sequence is 15 residues long. V gave up 3 bases and J gave up 2 bases, with 16 bases separating them. The CDR3 protein is CSASPTATPNYGYTF. CDR3 DNA: TGCAGTGCTAGCCCGACCGCTACTCCAAACTATGGCTACACCTTC.

The rearrangement joins TRBV7-3 to TRBJ2-3; D is ambiguous. The assigned J gene may be wrong: the sequence end matches TRBJ2-7 better. Germline V gene sequence: CDR1 SGHTA, CDR2 FQGTGA. There are 15 residues in the CDR3. This CDR3 is CASSLTSQGYNEQYV. The CDR3 DNA reads TGTGCCAGCAGCTTAACGTCTCAAGGCTACAATGAGCAGTACGTC.

The chain joins TRBV27 to TRBJ2-1; D perhaps matches TRBD1 (6 bases). The DNA matches TRBJ2-7 better at its end, which makes the J call doubtful. The CDR3 contains 14 residues. Germline values: CDR1 MNHEY, CDR2 SMNVEV (reference sequence). CDR3 region: CASSWTDAPYEQYF. The CDR3 DNA sequence: TGTGCCAGCAGTTGGACAGACGCGCCCTACGAGCAGTACTTC.

This clonotype occurred many times. V gene TRBV5-4 combines with J gene TRBJ2-5; D might be TRBD1 (6 bases). The CDR3 is 14 residues long. V was cut by 2 bases and J by 11 bases, with 19 bases left in between. Germline CDR1 is SGHNT and CDR2 is YYREEE (reference sequence). CDR3 protein: CASSFGATGYEQYF. The CDR3 DNA reads TGTGCCAGCAGCTTTGGAGCCACAGGGTATGAGCAGTACTTC.

The rearrangement links TRBV7-4 to TRBJ2-6, with TRBD2 identical over 10 bases. Germline assignment: CDR1 SGHVT and CDR2 SQSDAQ. J lost 0 bases, V lost 5 bases, and 7 bases had no gene match. There are 18 residues in the CDR3. The chain's CDR3 is CASSDTSGVRSGANVLTF. The CDR3 bases are TGTGCCAGCAGCGATACTAGCGGGGTCCGCTCTGGGGCCAACGTCCTGACTTTC.

The DNA for the CDR3 is TGTGCCAGCAGCTTGACAGGGTTAAACAATGAGCAGTTCTTC. Translating gives CASSLTGLNNEQFF. The chain carries TRBV7-4 and TRBJ2-3, with 7 bases matching TRBD1. The end of the DNA is better explained by TRBJ2-1, so the J call may be wrong. CDR3 length equals 14 residues. Per germline, CDR1 SGHVT and CDR2 SQSDAQ.

This clonotype turned up a few times. V gene TRBV7-8 combines with J gene TRBJ2-5; 9 nucleotides line up with TRBD2. The assigned J gene may be wrong: the sequence end matches TRBJ2-1 better. This CDR3 region has 17 residues. The germline V gene has CDR1 SGHVS and CDR2 FQNEAQ. CDR3 in DNA: TGTGCCAGCAGCCCCCCCCGGGGTAGCGGGAGAATCGATGAGCAGTTCTTC. Protein product: CASSPPRGSGRIDEQFF.

In its sample, this clonotype was seen a few times. The rearrangement links TRBV7-6 to TRBJ2-1; possibly TRBD1 for D (5 bases). The DNA end lines up better with TRBJ2-7; the J call may be wrong. The CDR3 is made up of 12 amino acids. Per the germline V gene, CDR1 is SGHVS and CDR2 is FNYEAQ. CDR3 loop: CASSLRGAEQYF. Here the CDR3 DNA reads TGTGCCAGCAGTCTTAGGGGTGCCGAGCAGTACTTC.

The V gene is TRBV7-8, the J gene TRBJ2-3; D remains ambiguous. V lost 3 bases and J lost 1, with 5 bases in between. The CDR3 sequence is 13 residues long. Germline V CDR1 and CDR2: SGHVS, FQNEAQ. This CDR3 reads CASSLDRTDTQYF. The CDR3 DNA reads as TGTGCCAGCAGCTTGGACCGCACAGATACGCAGTATTTT.

This clonotype is deemed medium-sized (0.01 to 0.1%). J is TRBJ2-1 and V is TRBV7-9; D ambiguous. The germline V gene encodes CDR1 SEHNR and CDR2 FQNEAQ (reference sequence). Trimming cost V 7 bases and J 8 bases, with 6 bases left between them. CDR3 length equals 10 residues. For the CDR3, the DNA is TGTGCCAGCAAAAGCCATGAGCAGTTCTTC. As protein: CASKSHEQFF.

This clonotype was found a few times. The chain uses TRBV7-6 and TRBJ2-5, with 7 positions matching TRBD1. Losses at the gene ends were 5 bases for V and 2 bases for J; bases not matched to a gene: 11. Germline CDR1 is SGHVS and CDR2 is FNYEAQ. CDR3 length: 16 residues. The CDR3: CASSARTGHEQETQYF. As DNA, the CDR3 is TGTGCCAGCAGCGCCCGGACAGGACACGAGCAAGAGACCCAGTACTTC.

This clonotype has only a few counts. The chain carries TRBV24-1 and TRBJ2-1; 8 bases map to TRBD2. The CDR3 runs 13 residues. The germline V gene encodes CDR1 KGHDR and CDR2 SFDVKD. Trimming removed 10 bases from V and 5 bases from J; junction bases left unmatched: 6. As DNA, the CDR3 is TGTGCCACTACGGCGGGGGGCAACAATGAGCAGTTCTTC. It translates to CATTAGGNNEQFF.

The table lists this clonotype with a few counts. The chain has TRBV5-6 and TRBJ2-7; D is possibly TRBD1 (6 bases). The CDR3 consists of 17 residues. Trimming stripped 3 bases from V and 7 bases from J, with 26 bases between. CDR1 is SGHDT, CDR2 YYEEEE, per germline. The CDR3 DNA sequence: TGTGCCAGCAGCTCGATACCCGACAGGTCCGTCTACAATGAGCAGTACTTC. Amino acids: CASSSIPDRSVYNEQYF.

This clonotype was counted many times. The chain is built from TRBV5-1 and TRBJ2-7; D remains unclear. The V gene's germline CDR1 is SGHRS and CDR2 YFSETQ. The CDR3 has 13 residues. V lost 5 bases, J lost 0 bases, and 9 bases lay in between. This chain's CDR3 is CASRWVSSYEQYF. CDR3 sequence (DNA): TGCGCCAGCAGGTGGGTTAGCTCCTACGAGCAGTACTTC.

This chain links TRBV25-1 with TRBJ2-5, with D tentatively TRBD2 (5 bases). V lost 3 bases and J lost 2, with 13 bases in between. The germline V gene has CDR1 MGHDK and CDR2 SYGVNS. CDR3 length equals 15 residues. The DNA for the CDR3 is TGTGCCAGCAGTGACCCCGGACTGACGCAAGAGACCCAGTACTTC. This gives the protein CASSDPGLTQETQYF.

This clonotype ranks as medium-sized. The chain couples TRBV7-9 to TRBJ2-3; 12 positions match TRBD2. CDR1 is SEHNR and CDR2 is FQNEAQ in the germline V gene (reference sequence). The CDR3 sequence is 18 residues long. Trimming at V came to 1 base and at J to 0 bases, leaving 5 bases not matched to a gene. CDR3 sequence: CASSLGRTSGTSTDTQYF. The DNA for the CDR3 is TGTGCCAGCAGCTTAGGGAGGACTAGCGGGACTAGCACAGATACGCAGTATTTT.

The J gene is TRBJ2-3, the V gene TRBV7-2; 7 bases fit TRBD2. The last part of the DNA fits TRBJ2-7 better; the J call may be wrong. The CDR3 runs to 14 residues. Germline-derived CDR1 and CDR2 are SGHTA and FQGNSA. In DNA, the CDR3 is TGTGCCAGCAGCCCCCGCGGGGGAATGAATGAGCAGTACTTC. It specifies CASSPRGGMNEQYF.

Many counts were recorded for this clonotype. The rearrangement joins TRBV2 to TRBJ2-7; the match to TRBD1 covers 7 bases. The germline gives CDR1 SNHLY, CDR2 FYNNEI. J lost 1 base, V lost 8 bases, and 8 bases had no gene match. There are 14 residues in the CDR3. The CDR3 region is CASSAVTGSYEQYF. In nucleotides, the CDR3 is TGTGCCAGCTCGGCGGTGACAGGGTCCTACGAGCAGTACTTC.

J is TRBJ2-3 and V is TRBV7-2; no reliable D call. The end of the DNA fits TRBJ2-7 better, so the J call may be wrong. This CDR3 is built from 12 residues. CDR1 is SGHTA, CDR2 FQGNSA, per germline. For the CDR3, the DNA is TGTGCCAGCAGCTTAGGATTTGGTGAGCAGTACTTC. It encodes CASSLGFGEQYF.

This clonotype was seen ten or more times. The V call is TRBV7-2, the J call TRBJ2-5; 11 bases are shared with TRBD2. The CDR3 contains 16 residues. V dropped 4 bases and J dropped 9; count of bases not matched to a gene: 13. The germline V gene has CDR1 SGHTA and CDR2 FQGNSA. CDR3 sequence (DNA): TGTGCCAGCAGCTCCTCCGGGACTAGCGGTCCTGGGGCCCAGTACTTC. Translation gives CASSSSGTSGPGAQYF.

The rearrangement uses TRBV4-1 and TRBJ2-1; 8 bases map to TRBD2. Trimming took 1 base from V and 9 from J; bases not matched to a gene: 11. Germline V gene lookup returns CDR1 MGHRA and CDR2 YSYEKL. This CDR3 is built from 16 residues. The CDR3 region is CASSQVLAGGFSEQFF. As DNA, the CDR3 is TGCGCCAGCAGCCAAGTACTTGCGGGAGGATTTAGTGAGCAGTTCTTC.